This TCR beta chain was documented in a study of shared clonotypes between healthy human individuals. TCRdb's table, derived via immunoSEQ multiplex PCR, lists solely in-frame clones and lacks some. Of roughly 770,000 clones listed, around 96% are singletons. This CDR3 is 15 amino acids long. Trimming removed 6 bases from V and 5 bases from J; junction bases left unmatched: 12. Germline V gives CDR1 KGHSH, CDR2 LQKENI. CD45RO negativity and positive selection for CCR7 defined naive CD8 cells, a population that excluded terminally differentiated effector memory CD45RA+ cells. This clonotype was sampled from a man aged 25-45 years in good health. Sequencing was carried out using naive CD8+ T cells sorted from blood. The V call is TRBV18, the J call TRBJ2-7; 8 bases are shared with TRBD1. Here the CDR3 DNA reads TGTGCCAGCTCCCCCAGGGGGCCTGGGTCCCACGAGCAGTACTTC. It yields the protein CASSPRGPGSHEQYF.